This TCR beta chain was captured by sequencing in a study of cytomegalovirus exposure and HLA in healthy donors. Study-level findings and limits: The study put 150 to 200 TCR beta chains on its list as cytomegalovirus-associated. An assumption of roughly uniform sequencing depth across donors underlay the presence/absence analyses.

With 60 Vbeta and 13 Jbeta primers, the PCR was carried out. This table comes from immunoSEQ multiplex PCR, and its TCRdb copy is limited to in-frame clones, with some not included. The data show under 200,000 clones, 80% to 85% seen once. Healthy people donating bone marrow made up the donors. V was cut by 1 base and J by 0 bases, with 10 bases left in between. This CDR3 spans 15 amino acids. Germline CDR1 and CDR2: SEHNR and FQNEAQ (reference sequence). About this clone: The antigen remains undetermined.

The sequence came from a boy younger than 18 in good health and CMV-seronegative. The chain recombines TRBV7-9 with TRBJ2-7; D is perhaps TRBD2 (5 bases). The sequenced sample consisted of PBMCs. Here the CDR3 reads CASSLVQRSSYEQYF. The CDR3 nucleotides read TGTGCCAGCAGCTTAGTTCAGCGGAGCTCCTACGAGCAGTACTTC.